This T cell receptor (beta chain) was sequenced in a study of OX40 agonist ivuxolimab in advanced cancers. Study-wide context: Across the patients, intravenous ivuxolimab was delivered every 2 weeks at 0.01 to 10 mg/kg. Study-level findings and limits: Low normalized T-cell clonal expansion also characterized some of the nonresponders.

Germline-derived CDR1 and CDR2 are LNHDA and SQIVND (reference sequence). This CDR3 has 13 residues. V lost 8 bases and J 5 bases, leaving 13 bases between the germline ends. TCRdb's copy holds only in-frame clones and misses some; the assay was immunoSEQ multiplex PCR. Of nearly 80,000 clones listed, almost 85% are singletons. For this clone: Its antigen is currently unknown.

Specimen: CD4+ or CD8+ T cells sorted from blood, collected in a trial of the OX40 agonist ivuxolimab. This TCR came from an adult with an advanced solid tumor such as melanoma, head and neck, liver or kidney cancer. The chain combines TRBV19 with TRBJ1-5, with D perhaps TRBD1 (5 bases). The CDR3 spells CASEAGFDQPQHF. CDR3 in DNA: TGTGCCAGTGAAGCAGGGTTTGATCAGCCCCAGCATTTT.